Below, 8 T cell receptor beta chains from the same sample are listed, as sequenced in a study of control samples from healthy donors and cancer patients. Method: immunoSEQ multiplex PCR; TCRdb's copy keeps in-frame clones and lacks some. The sample comprises some 120,000 clones, roughly 92% of which are singletons, and 2.6% rests with the top ten. Sequenced: blood. Receptor source: a man aged 25-40 years in good health.

CDR3 in amino acids: CAVIAGAENTGELFF. The CDR3 DNA reads TGTGCCGTAATAGCGGGGGCTGAGAACACCGGGGAGCTGTTTTTT. V gene TRBV30 combines with J gene TRBJ2-2, with 9 bases fitting TRBD2. The CDR3 spans 15 residues. Germline-derived CDR1 and CDR2 are GTSNPN and SVGIG (reference sequence). V lost 8 bases, J lost 1 base, and 8 bases stayed unmatched.

V gene TRBV6-5 combines with J gene TRBJ2-7; 9 bases are a match to TRBD1. Looked up from germline, CDR1 is MNHEY and CDR2 is SVGAGI. This CDR3 is built from 15 residues. V shed 11 bases and J 1 base; nucleotides not matched to a gene: 12. CDR3 sequence: CACQDGQGYSYEQYF. The CDR3 coding sequence is TGTGCCTGCCAAGATGGACAGGGGTATTCCTACGAGCAGTACTTC.

This clone was counted a single time. This rearrangement joins TRBV6-5 to TRBJ2-3; D perhaps matches TRBD1 (5 bases). The CDR3 spans 15 residues. Germline CDR1 is MNHEY and CDR2 is SVGAGI. Trimming shortened V by 6 bases and J by 4 bases, and 17 bases separated the two germline ends. CDR3 sequence: CASSSGAVSSDTQYF. CDR3 nucleotides: TGTGCCAGCAGCTCTGGGGCCGTGAGCTCAGATACGCAGTATTTT.

This sequence joins TRBV7-2 and TRBJ2-3; D possibly corresponds to TRBD2 (7 bases). The V and J ends lost 5 bases and 2 bases respectively, with 20 bases between them. The CDR3 sequence is 17 residues long. The germline V gene encodes CDR1 SGHTA and CDR2 FQGNSA. The CDR3 loop is CASSLGLAGALTDTQYF. Here the CDR3 DNA reads TGTGCCAGCAGCCTAGGGCTGGCGGGGGCTCTCACAGATACGCAGTATTTT.

V gene TRBV6-1 combines with J gene TRBJ1-5; D is possibly TRBD1 (5 bases). With 2 bases removed from V and 0 bases from J, the gap between germline ends came to 20 bases. Germline V gene data show CDR1 as MNHNS and CDR2 as SASEGT. The CDR3 sequence is 19 residues long. CDR3 loop: CASSETGTGRILSNQPQHF. CDR3 coding DNA: TGTGCCAGCAGTGAAACCGGGACGGGACGTATTCTTAGCAATCAGCCCCAGCATTTT.

This clone was observed a few times. The V call is TRBV7-9, the J call TRBJ1-5; tentative D call: TRBD1 (5 bases). The CDR3 extends over 12 amino acids. The V gene's germline CDR1 is SEHNR and CDR2 FQNEAQ (reference sequence). V lost 4 bases, J lost 9 bases, and 10 bases lay in between. DNA for the CDR3: TGTGCCAGCAGCTCCCAGGGAGGGCCCCAGCATTTT. Translation gives CASSSQGGPQHF.

The genes are TRBV7-3 and TRBJ1-2; D not certain. The CDR3 is made up of 16 amino acids. From germline, CDR1 is SGHTA and CDR2 FQGTGA. V was clipped by 3 bases and J by 6 bases, with 20 bases between them. The CDR3 sequence is CASSFGRVSLADGYTF. The CDR3 DNA sequence: TGTGCCAGCAGCTTTGGTCGAGTTAGTCTGGCCGATGGCTACACCTTC.

The gene calls are TRBV2 and TRBJ2-7, with 9 bases matching TRBD1. Germline CDR1 and CDR2: SNHLY and FYNNEI. The CDR3 is 13 residues long. With V trimmed by 7 bases and J by 4 bases, 5 bases remained unmatched. The CDR3 coding sequence is TGTGCCAGCAAAACAGGGGGCGGTTACGAGCAGTACTTC. It translates to CASKTGGGYEQYF.